This T cell receptor (beta chain) was obtained from a study of radiation and T cells in renal cell carcinoma. The treatment was: treatment-naive control, cytoreductive nephrectomy. CDR1 SNHLY and CDR2 FYNNEI come from the germline V gene. Trimming cost V 8 bases and J 6 bases; bases outside gene matches: 6. The CDR3 sequence is 14 residues long. The assay was immunoSEQ multiplex PCR, and TCRdb's table has in-frame clones only and misses some. The table shows 10,000 to 12,000 clones, with more than 55% occurring only once. Sample: tumor tissue, taken from a patient whose treatment was nephrectomy without radiotherapy. The V gene is TRBV2, the J gene TRBJ1-4; 10 bases fit TRBD1. This sequence originates from a man between 35 and 55 years old with renal cell carcinoma. The CDR3 coding sequence is TGTGCCAGCGTCCTGGGACAGGGGTATGAAAAACTGTTTTTT. As protein: CASVLGQGYEKLFF.